These 29 T cell receptor beta chains share one sample of origin, sequenced in a study of cytomegalovirus exposure and HLA in healthy donors. This PCR relied on a set of 60 Vbeta primers and 13 Jbeta primers. Here immunoSEQ multiplex PCR was the method, and the copy in TCRdb shows in-frame clones only, minus some. The table records approximately 240,000 clones, about 80% of them present only once. Source material: PBMCs. The receptors shown here come from an older woman in good health and CMV-seropositive.

The V call is TRBV29-1, the J call TRBJ2-1; 7 bases match TRBD2. The V segment lost 1 base and the J segment 6 bases; nucleotides outside the gene matches: 6. CDR1 is SQVTM, CDR2 ANQGSEA, per germline. The CDR3 is made up of 14 amino acids. DNA for the CDR3: TGCAGCGTTGAAGTTCGGGGGGAGGTCAATGAGCAGTTCTTC. Amino acids: CSVEVRGEVNEQFF.

The chain joins TRBV5-1 to TRBJ1-2, with D hard to call. CDR1 is SGHRS, CDR2 YFSETQ, per germline. V dropped 0 bases and J dropped 12 bases, with 15 bases sitting between them. This CDR3 has 13 residues. The CDR3 sequence is CASSLVGADPNTF. The CDR3 nucleotides are TGCGCCAGCAGCTTGGTTGGAGCGGATCCAAACACCTTC. The whole variable domain, remainder taken from reference TRBV5-1 and TRBJ1-2, is KAGVTQTPRYLIKTRGQQVTLSCSPISGHRSVSWYQQTPGQGLQFLFEYFSETQRNKGNFPGRFSGRQFSNSRSEMNVSTLELGDSALYLCASSLVGADPNTFGSGTRLTVV.

This chain links TRBV5-4 with TRBJ2-1; tentatively, D is TRBD2 (5 bases). Germline loops: CDR1 SGHNT, CDR2 YYREEE (reference sequence). The CDR3 consists of 15 residues. The V end was cut by 2 bases, the J end by 9 bases, with 18 bases between. The CDR3 DNA follows: TGTGCCAGCAGCTTCCCGGGAACTAAGGCCGGTGAGCAGTTCTTC. Protein product: CASSFPGTKAGEQFF.

The chain has TRBV5-1 and TRBJ1-1; TRBD1 agrees at 7 bases. Trimming took 3 bases from V and 0 from J; bases not matched to a gene: 2. The CDR3 length is 14 residues. Germline lookup yields CDR1 SGHRS and CDR2 YFSETQ. The CDR3 nucleotides read TGCGCCAGCAGCTCGACAGGGCTGAACACTGAAGCTTTCTTT. Translating it yields CASSSTGLNTEAFF.

The chain employs TRBV5-4 and TRBJ2-2; 8 bases map to TRBD1. The CDR3 extends over 15 amino acids. Germline trimming cut 4 bases from V and 3 bases from J; bases unmatched to any gene: 5. The germline gives CDR1 SGHNT, CDR2 YYREEE (reference sequence). The CDR3 DNA follows: TGTGCCAGCAGCGGGCCGACAGGGGACACCGGGGAGCTGTTTTTT. Translated, it gives CASSGPTGDTGELFF.

The chain uses TRBV2 and TRBJ2-3, with 7 nucleotides matching TRBD2. Trimming cost V 8 bases and J 1 base; bases outside gene matches: 6. This CDR3 has 14 residues. CDR1 and CDR2 (germline): SNHLY, FYNNEI. The DNA of the CDR3 is TGTGCCAGCGGGAGGGCGGGTGGCACAGATACGCAGTATTTT. This gives the protein CASGRAGGTDTQYF.

This sequence joins TRBV15 and TRBJ2-3; D is perhaps TRBD2 (6 bases). Germline V gene lookup returns CDR1 LNHNV and CDR2 YYDKDF (reference sequence). Trimming took off 0 bases at V and 2 bases at J, with 12 bases between the two ends. The CDR3 extends over 16 amino acids. In DNA, the CDR3 is TGTGCCACCAGCAGAGATTTAGAACTAGCCACAGATACGCAGTATTTT. Protein product: CATSRDLELATDTQYF.

DNA of the CDR3: TGTGCCAGCGGGGACACACACACAGATACGCAGTATTTT. Its protein is CASGDTHTDTQYF. The V call is TRBV25-1, the J call TRBJ2-3; D may be TRBD1 (6 bases). This CDR3 region has 13 residues. Trimming removed 8 bases from V and 2 bases from J, with 11 bases in between. Germline-derived CDR1 and CDR2 are MGHDK and SYGVNS.

The rearrangement joins TRBV2 to TRBJ2-5; 11 bases map to TRBD1. This CDR3 is 14 amino acids long. Trimming removed 6 bases from V and 4 bases from J; junction bases left unmatched: 4. The germline V gene encodes CDR1 SNHLY and CDR2 FYNNEI. CDR3 sequence (DNA): TGTGCCAGCAGCGGGACAGGGGGAGGAGAGACCCAGTACTTC. It encodes CASSGTGGGETQYF.

As to this clone: This specimen includes other DNA sequences encoding the same CDR3. J is TRBJ1-2 and V is TRBV4-3; D perhaps matches TRBD1 (6 bases). Trimming shortened V by 0 bases and J by 4 bases, and 12 bases separated the two germline ends. This CDR3 spans 15 amino acids. CDR1 and CDR2 (germline): LGHNA, YSLEER. This CDR3 is CASSQDHLQGYGYTF. CDR3 bases: TGCGCCAGCAGCCAAGATCACTTACAGGGCTATGGCTACACCTTC.

This rearrangement joins TRBV6-5 to TRBJ1-4, with TRBD1 identical over 8 bases. The CDR3 totals 15 residues. Germline V lookup: CDR1 MNHEY, CDR2 SVGAGI. V dropped 6 bases and J dropped 8; count of bases not matched to a gene: 11. The CDR3 DNA follows: TGTGCCAGCAGCGAAATAGGACAGGGACCCGAAAAACTGTTTTTT. Translation gives CASSEIGQGPEKLFF.

The rearrangement joins TRBV19 to TRBJ1-5, with D unresolved. Germline CDR1 reads LNHDA; CDR2 reads SQIVND (reference sequence). The V end was cut by 6 bases, the J end by 1 base, with 10 bases between. This CDR3 region has 14 residues. CDR3 sequence reads: CASRFEGSNQPQHF. The CDR3 bases are TGTGCCAGTAGGTTTGAGGGAAGCAATCAGCCCCAGCATTTT.

This clone was detected once. The chain carries TRBV30 and TRBJ1-2; TRBD1 might be the D (6 bases). V was pared by 0 bases and J by 8 bases, with 13 bases between. The length of the CDR3 is 13 residues. In germline, CDR1 is GTSNPN, CDR2 SVGIG (reference sequence). The DNA of the CDR3 is TGTGCCTGGAGTGTACGGGACAAGTCGGGCTACACCTTC. Translation gives CAWSVRDKSGYTF. The variable domain in full, completed from reference TRBV30 and TRBJ1-2, reads SQTIHQWPATLVQPVGSPLSLECTVEGTSNPNLYWYRQAAGRGLQLLFYSVGIGQISSEVPQNLSASRPQDRQFILSSKKLLLSDSGFYLCAWSVRDKSGYTFGSGTRLTVV.

A few counts support this clone. The rearrangement joins TRBV28 to TRBJ2-1; 8 nucleotides align to TRBD2. V shed 5 bases, J shed 9 bases, and the junction held 9 bases outside the gene matches. Germline CDR1 is MDHEN and CDR2 is SYDVKM. The CDR3 length is 14 residues. The CDR3 nucleotides read TGTGCCAGCAGTCTTAATGCGGGAGGTGGTGAGCAGTTCTTC. Translation: CASSLNAGGGEQFF.

V gene TRBV27 combines with J gene TRBJ2-5; D remains ambiguous. The CDR3 sequence is 14 residues long. The ends were cut back, 8 bases at V and 2 bases at J, with 15 bases in the middle. Germline-derived CDR1 and CDR2 are MNHEY and SMNVEV (reference sequence). The CDR3 sequence: CASRARSLQETQYF. The CDR3 DNA sequence: TGTGCCAGCCGCGCTAGGAGTTTACAAGAGACCCAGTACTTC.

This clone was found once. The CDR3 spells CASSLGNRDSKRDTQYF. CDR3 bases: TGTGCCAGCAGCCTTGGGAACCGGGACTCAAAGAGAGATACGCAGTATTTT. The chain couples TRBV5-4 to TRBJ2-3; D is possibly TRBD2 (6 bases). The V gene lost 4 bases and the J gene lost 5 bases, with 23 bases spanning the gap. CDR3 length: 17 residues. Germline V CDR1 and CDR2: SGHNT, YYREEE (reference sequence). Based on the CDR3 plus reference TRBV5-4 and TRBJ2-3, the full variable domain is ETGVTQSPTHLIKTRGQQVTLRCSSQSGHNTVSWYQQALGQGPQFIFQYYREEENGRGNFPPRFSGLQFPNYSSELNVNALELDDSALYLCASSLGNRDSKRDTQYFGPGTRLTVL.

The rearrangement links TRBV15 to TRBJ1-4, with D possibly matching TRBD1 (6 bases). The CDR3 covers 15 residues. CDR1 is LNHNV, CDR2 YYDKDF, per germline (reference sequence). The V end lost 5 bases, the J end lost 3 bases, and 13 bases lay between the germline ends. The CDR3 is CATSPRGQSNEKLFF. The CDR3 bases are TGTGCCACCAGCCCCCGTGGACAGTCTAATGAAAAACTGTTTTTT.

V and J are TRBV6-5 and TRBJ1-1; D is perhaps TRBD1 (5 bases). CDR3 length equals 13 residues. Germline V gene data show CDR1 as MNHEY and CDR2 as SVGAGI. V dropped 2 bases and J dropped 10 bases, with 14 bases sitting between them. CDR3 protein: CASSYAGPQVAFF. The CDR3 DNA sequence: TGTGCCAGCAGTTACGCGGGACCACAAGTAGCTTTCTTT.

Details on this clone: The junction and the germline gene differ at one end; a read error may be behind it. The chain uses TRBV5-1 and TRBJ2-6; TRBD1 matches at 8 bases. This CDR3 contains 15 residues. Per germline, CDR1 SGHRS and CDR2 YFSETQ. CDR3 nucleotide sequence: TGCGTCAGCAGAACAGGGGGCTCTGGGGCCAACGTCCTGACTTTC. It specifies CVSRTGGSGANVLTF. Filled out from reference TRBV5-1 and TRBJ2-6, the complete variable domain reads KAGVTQTPRYLIKTRGQQVTLSCSPISGHRSVSWYQQTPGQGLQFLFEYFSETQRNKGNFPGRFSGRQFSNSRSEMNVSTLELGDSALYLCVSRTGGSGANVLTFGAGSRLTVL.

The chain uses TRBV2 and TRBJ2-4; tentative D call: TRBD1 (5 bases). The germline V gene has CDR1 SNHLY and CDR2 FYNNEI. The CDR3 spans 14 residues. The ends were cut back, 7 bases at V and 6 bases at J, with 16 bases in the middle. This CDR3 reads CASIEGRVGNIQYF. CDR3 nucleotide sequence: TGTGCCAGCATCGAAGGCAGGGTAGGAAACATTCAGTACTTC.

The rearrangement joins TRBV29-1 to TRBJ2-3; D is undetermined. Germline-derived CDR1 and CDR2 are SQVTM and ANQGSEA. Trimming shortened V by 7 bases and J by 1 base, and 9 bases separated the two germline ends. The CDR3 has 12 residues. Here the CDR3 reads CSADRGTDTQYF. In DNA, the CDR3 is TGCAGCGCCGACCGGGGCACAGATACGCAGTATTTT.

The rearrangement uses TRBV7-8 and TRBJ2-2; TRBD1 matches at 12 bases. This CDR3 contains 14 residues. Germline V gives CDR1 SGHVS, CDR2 FQNEAQ. With 6 bases clipped from V and 4 bases from J, the junction kept 0 bases outside the gene matches. The CDR3 sequence is CASRGQGATGELFF. The CDR3 nucleotides are TGTGCCAGCAGGGGACAGGGGGCCACCGGGGAGCTGTTTTTT.

The chain combines TRBV5-1 with TRBJ1-5; D not resolved. The germline V and J ends were trimmed by 0 bases and 5 bases, with 6 bases remaining between them. The CDR3 has 13 residues. From germline, CDR1 is SGHRS and CDR2 YFSETQ. The CDR3 protein is CASSLGTDQPQHF. CDR3 nucleotides: TGCGCCAGCAGCTTGGGAACGGATCAGCCCCAGCATTTT.

V gene TRBV4-2 combines with J gene TRBJ2-5; TRBD1 aligns across 10 bases. The V and J ends lost 1 base and 11 bases, in that order; junction bases with no gene match: 10. This CDR3 spans 15 amino acids. Germline lookup yields CDR1 LGHNA and CDR2 YNFKEQ. CDR3 sequence reads: CASSQGGTGDEKQYF. The CDR3 region has the DNA TGTGCCAGCAGCCAAGGAGGGACAGGGGACGAAAAGCAGTACTTC.

In its sample, this clone was seen once. The J gene is TRBJ2-1, the V gene TRBV7-2; unclear D gene. Germline CDR1 and CDR2: SGHTA and FQGNSA. V was pared by 5 bases and J by 8 bases, with 10 bases between. This CDR3 is 12 amino acids long. The CDR3 nucleotides are TGTGCCAGCAGCCCCCTCCCTGATGAGCAGTTCTTC. Amino acid sequence: CASSPLPDEQFF. Full variable domain (missing parts from reference TRBV7-2 and TRBJ2-1): GAGVSQSPSNKVTEKGKDVELRCDPISGHTALYWYRQSLGQGLEFLIYFQGNSAPDKSGLPSDRFSAERTGGSVSTLTIQRTQQEDSAVYLCASSPLPDEQFFGPGTRLTVL.

The V and J genes are TRBV4-1 and TRBJ2-5; D gene uncertain. Trimming left V 6 bases short and J 5 bases short, with 16 bases between. The CDR3 spans 14 residues. Per the germline V gene, CDR1 is MGHRA and CDR2 is YSYEKL. CDR3 in DNA: TGCGCCAGCAGATTAACCGGATTCGGGGAGACCCAGTACTTC. This gives the protein CASRLTGFGETQYF.

This sequence joins TRBV7-2 and TRBJ2-1, with TRBD2 matching over 8 bases. CDR3 length: 15 amino acids. The ends lost 6 bases at V and 4 bases at J; junction bases unmatched: 8. CDR1 and CDR2 from the germline V gene are SGHTA and FQGNSA. The chain's CDR3 is CASRGGSGGYNEQFF. The DNA for the CDR3 is TGTGCCAGCAGGGGCGGGTCGGGAGGGTACAATGAGCAGTTCTTC.

The rearrangement uses TRBV29-1 and TRBJ2-1; D perhaps matches TRBD1 (6 bases). Trimming took off 4 bases at V and 2 bases at J, with 15 bases between the two ends. The V gene's germline CDR1 is SQVTM and CDR2 ANQGSEA. The CDR3 has 15 amino acids. For the CDR3, the DNA is TGCAGCGTTGGGGCCAACAGGGACCCCTACAATGAGCAGTTCTTC. Residues: CSVGANRDPYNEQFF.

The chain employs TRBV13 and TRBJ2-5; tentatively, D is TRBD2 (6 bases). This CDR3 contains 15 residues. Germline CDR1 PRHDT, CDR2 FYEKMQ (reference sequence). The V end lost 3 bases, the J end lost 5 bases, and 16 bases lay between the germline ends. The CDR3 DNA reads as TGTGCCAGCAGCTTGAGAACGGGAGAAGGGGAGACCCAGTACTTC. Translated, it gives CASSLRTGEGETQYF.